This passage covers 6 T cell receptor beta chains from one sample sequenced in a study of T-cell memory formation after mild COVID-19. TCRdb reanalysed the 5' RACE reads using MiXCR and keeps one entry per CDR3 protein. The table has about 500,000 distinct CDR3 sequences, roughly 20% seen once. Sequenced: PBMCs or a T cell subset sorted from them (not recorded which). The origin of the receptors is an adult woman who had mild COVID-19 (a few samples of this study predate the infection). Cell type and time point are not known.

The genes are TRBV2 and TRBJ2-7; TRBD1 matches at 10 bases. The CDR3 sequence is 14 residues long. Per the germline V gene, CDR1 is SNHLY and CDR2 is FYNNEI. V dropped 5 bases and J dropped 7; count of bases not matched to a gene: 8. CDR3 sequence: CASSKDRGWWEQYF. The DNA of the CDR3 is TGTGCCAGCAGTAAGGACAGGGGGTGGTGGGAGCAGTACTTC. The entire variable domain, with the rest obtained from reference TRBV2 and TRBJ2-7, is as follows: EPEVTQTPSHQVTQMGQEVILRCVPISNHLYFYWYRQILGQKVEFLVSFYNNEISEKSEIFDDQFSVERPDGSNFTLKIRSTKLEDSAMYFCASSKDRGWWEQYFGPGTRLTVT.

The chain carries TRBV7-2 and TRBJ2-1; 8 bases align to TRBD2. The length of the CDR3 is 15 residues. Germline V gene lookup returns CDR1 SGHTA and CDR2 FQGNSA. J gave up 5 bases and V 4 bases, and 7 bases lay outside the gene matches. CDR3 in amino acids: CASSSTGTRHNEQFF. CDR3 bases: TGTGCCAGCAGCTCCACCGGGACTAGACACAATGAGCAGTTCTTC.

CDR3 protein: CASSSPSAAKYNEQFF. The CDR3 DNA reads as TGTGCCAGCAGCTCACCTAGCGCCGCAAAGTACAATGAGCAGTTCTTC. The chain uses TRBV11-2 and TRBJ2-1, with D possibly matching TRBD2 (6 bases). The CDR3 is made up of 16 amino acids. Germline-derived CDR1 and CDR2 are SGHAT and FQNNGV. The V gene lost 4 bases and the J gene lost 4 bases, with 17 bases spanning the gap.

CDR3 residues: CASRKGQAGTDTQYF. DNA of the CDR3: TGTGCCAGCAGAAAAGGACAGGCGGGAACAGATACGCAGTATTTT. The chain couples TRBV12-3 or TRBV12-4 to TRBJ2-3; D perhaps matches TRBD1 (7 bases). This CDR3 is 15 amino acids long. V was trimmed by 6 bases and J by 3 bases, leaving 16 bases between them.

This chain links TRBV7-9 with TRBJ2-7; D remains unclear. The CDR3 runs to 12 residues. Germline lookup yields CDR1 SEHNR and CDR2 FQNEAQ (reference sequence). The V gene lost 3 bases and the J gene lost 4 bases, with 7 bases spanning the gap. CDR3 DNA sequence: TGTGCCAGCAGCTTCACCCCTTACGAGCAGTACTTC. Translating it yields CASSFTPYEQYF. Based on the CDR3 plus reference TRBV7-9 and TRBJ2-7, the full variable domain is DTGVSQNPRHKITKRGQNVTFRCDPISEHNRLYWYRQTLGQGPEFLTYFQNEAQLEKSRLLSDRFSAERPKGSFSTLEIQRTEQGDSAMYLCASSFTPYEQYFGPGTRLTVT.

The CDR3 region is CATEGQGGGEQYF. The CDR3 region has the DNA TGTGCCACCGAGGGACAGGGAGGTGGCGAGCAGTACTTC. The V and J genes are TRBV18 and TRBJ2-7, with 9 bases identical to TRBD1. Trimming removed 10 bases from V and 6 bases from J; junction bases left unmatched: 10. There are 13 residues in the CDR3. Germline V CDR1 and CDR2: KGHSH, LQKENI. Full variable domain (remainder filled in from reference TRBV18 and TRBJ2-7): NAGVMQNPRHLVRRRGQEARLRCSPMKGHSHVYWYRQLPEEGLKFMVYLQKENIIDESGMPKERFSAEFPKEGPSILRIQQVVRGDSAAYFCATEGQGGGEQYFGPGTRLTVT.